This TCR beta chain was sequenced for a study of PD-L1 blockade in urothelial cancer. Overall study: Males with bladder-origin urothelial cancer made up about 85% of the roughly 30 patients. Median T cell yield from blood was fewer than 150,000. General study findings and limits: Durable benefit accompanied greater 3-week expansion of tumor-associated blood clones.

Germline values: CDR1 SNHLY, CDR2 FYNNEI. The junction had 5 bases not matched to a gene; V was cut back by 6 bases and J by 5 bases. CDR3 size: 13 residues. Noted time point: peripheral blood 6 weeks after treatment start. Concerning this clone itself: Its target is unknown.

Sequencing used immunoSEQ multiplex PCR; TCRdb keeps in-frame clones, though not all of them. Of approximately 91,000 clones listed, approximately 87% were seen once; the top ten hold under 9.5%. The chain couples TRBV2 to TRBJ2-7; 9 bases match TRBD2. This receptor was taken from a man aged 65-85 years with urothelial cancer. Specimen: PBMCs, collected around atezolizumab (anti-PD-L1) treatment. The CDR3 here is CASRTSGQDEQYF. The CDR3 nucleotides are TGTGCCAGCAGGACTAGCGGACAAGACGAGCAGTACTTC. The full variable domain, completed using reference TRBV2 and TRBJ2-7, is EPEVTQTPSHQVTQMGQEVILRCVPISNHLYFYWYRQILGQKVEFLVSFYNNEISEKSEIFDDQFSVERPDGSNFTLKIRSTKLEDSAMYFCASRTSGQDEQYFGPGTRLTVT.